This record concerns one T cell receptor beta chain sequence. Original data processing: Reference gene primers were amplified, and this amplification served to estimate nucleated cell counts. Some clones are missing from TCRdb's copy, which holds only in-frame ones; the method was immunoSEQ multiplex PCR. V and J calls and clone size are as listed in that table; D and trimming were resolved from the DNA. The sample shows around 140,000 clones, around 89% of them seen only once. The record originates from a study of blood T cell repertoires in COVID-19. Study details: Researchers got acute and convalescent COVID-19 samples from the United States, Italy and Spain. Sources were T cells, B-cell-depleted T cells, or PBMCs; the material itself was cDNA or gDNA.

Trimming cost V 0 bases and J 4 bases, with 11 bases left between them. CDR3 length: 15 residues. Germline V lookup: CDR1 SGHNT, CDR2 YYREEE (reference sequence). This chain joins TRBV5-4 and TRBJ1-3; maybe TRBD1 (6 bases). This clonotype was sampled from a man between 65 and 80 years old with active COVID-19. Sequenced material: peripheral blood. The CDR3 spells CASSLGGQKGNTIYF. The CDR3 nucleotides are TGTGCCAGCAGCTTGGGGGGACAAAAAGGAAACACCATATATTTT.